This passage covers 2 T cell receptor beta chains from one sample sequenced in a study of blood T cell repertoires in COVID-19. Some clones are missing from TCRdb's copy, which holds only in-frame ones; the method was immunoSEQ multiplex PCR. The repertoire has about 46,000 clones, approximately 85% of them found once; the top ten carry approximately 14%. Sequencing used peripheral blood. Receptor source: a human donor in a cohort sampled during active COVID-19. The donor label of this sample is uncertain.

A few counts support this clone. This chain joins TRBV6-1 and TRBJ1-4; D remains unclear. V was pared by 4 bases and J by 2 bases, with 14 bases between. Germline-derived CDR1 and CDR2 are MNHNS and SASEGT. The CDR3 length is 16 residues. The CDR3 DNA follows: TGTGCCAGCAGTGTAATTTCTGTGGAGACTAATGAAAAACTGTTTTTT. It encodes CASSVISVETNEKLFF.

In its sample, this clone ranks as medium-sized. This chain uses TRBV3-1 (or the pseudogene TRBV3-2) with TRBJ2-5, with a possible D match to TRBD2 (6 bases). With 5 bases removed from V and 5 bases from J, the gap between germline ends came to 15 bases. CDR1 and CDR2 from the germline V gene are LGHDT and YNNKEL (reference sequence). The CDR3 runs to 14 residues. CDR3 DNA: TGTGCCAGCAGCTCCGGAACTAGCATGGAGACCCAGTACTTC. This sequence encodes CASSSGTSMETQYF.